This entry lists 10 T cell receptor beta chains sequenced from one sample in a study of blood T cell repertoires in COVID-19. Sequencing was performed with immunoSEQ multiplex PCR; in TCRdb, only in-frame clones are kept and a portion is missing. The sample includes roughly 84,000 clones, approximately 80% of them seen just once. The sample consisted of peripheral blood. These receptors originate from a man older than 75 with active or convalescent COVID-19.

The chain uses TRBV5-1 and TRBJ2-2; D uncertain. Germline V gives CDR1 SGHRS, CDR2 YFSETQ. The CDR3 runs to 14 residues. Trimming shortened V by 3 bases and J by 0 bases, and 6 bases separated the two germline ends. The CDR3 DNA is TGCGCCAGCAGCTCTCCTACGAACACCGGGGAGCTGTTTTTT. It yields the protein CASSSPTNTGELFF.

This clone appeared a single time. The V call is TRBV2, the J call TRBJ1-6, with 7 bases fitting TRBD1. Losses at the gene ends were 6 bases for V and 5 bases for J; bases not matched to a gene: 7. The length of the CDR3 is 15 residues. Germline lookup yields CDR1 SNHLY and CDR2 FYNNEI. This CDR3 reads CASRAMGQNNSPLHF. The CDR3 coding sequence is TGTGCCAGCAGAGCCATGGGACAGAATAATTCACCCCTCCACTTT.

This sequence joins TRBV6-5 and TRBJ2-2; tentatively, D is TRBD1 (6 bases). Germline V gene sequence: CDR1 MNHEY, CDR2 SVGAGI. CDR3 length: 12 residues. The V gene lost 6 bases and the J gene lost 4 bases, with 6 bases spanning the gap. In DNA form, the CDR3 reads TGTGCCAGCAGACAGGGCACCGGGGAGCTGTTTTTT. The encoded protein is CASRQGTGELFF.

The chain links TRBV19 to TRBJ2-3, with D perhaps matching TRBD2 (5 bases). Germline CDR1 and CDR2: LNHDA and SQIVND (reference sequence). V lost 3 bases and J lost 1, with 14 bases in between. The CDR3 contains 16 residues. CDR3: CASSISLAVGTDTQYF. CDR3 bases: TGTGCCAGTAGTATCTCCCTAGCTGTCGGCACAGATACGCAGTATTTT.

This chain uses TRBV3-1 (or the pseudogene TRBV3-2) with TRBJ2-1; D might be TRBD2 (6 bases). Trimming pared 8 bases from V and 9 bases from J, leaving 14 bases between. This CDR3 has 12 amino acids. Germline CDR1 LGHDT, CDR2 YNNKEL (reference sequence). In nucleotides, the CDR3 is TGTGCCAGCCAGGGAGGCTCTGGTGAGCAGTTCTTC. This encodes CASQGGSGEQFF.

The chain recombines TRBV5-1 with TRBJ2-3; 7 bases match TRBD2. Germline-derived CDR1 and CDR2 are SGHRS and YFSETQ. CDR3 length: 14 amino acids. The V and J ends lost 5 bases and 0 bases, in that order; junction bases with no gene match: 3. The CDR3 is CASRGGISTDTQYF. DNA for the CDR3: TGCGCCAGCAGGGGAGGGATTAGCACAGATACGCAGTATTTT.

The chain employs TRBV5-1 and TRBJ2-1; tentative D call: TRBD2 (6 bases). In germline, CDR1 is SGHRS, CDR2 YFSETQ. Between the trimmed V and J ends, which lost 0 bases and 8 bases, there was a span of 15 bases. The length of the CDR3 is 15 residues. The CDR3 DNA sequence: TGCGCCAGCAGCTTGGAGGCTAGCGTAGGGGATGAGCAGTTCTTC. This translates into CASSLEASVGDEQFF.

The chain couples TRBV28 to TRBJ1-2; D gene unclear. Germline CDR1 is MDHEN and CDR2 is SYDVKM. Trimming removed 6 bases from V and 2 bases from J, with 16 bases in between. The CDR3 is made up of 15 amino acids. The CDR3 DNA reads TGTGCCAGCAGCGGCTCCTTGGGCAGCAACTATGGCTACACCTTC. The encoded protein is CASSGSLGSNYGYTF.

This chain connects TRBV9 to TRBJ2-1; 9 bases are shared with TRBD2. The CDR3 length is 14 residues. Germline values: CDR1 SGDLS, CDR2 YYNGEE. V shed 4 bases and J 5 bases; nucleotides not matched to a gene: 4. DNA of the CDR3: TGTGCCAGCAGCCGACTAGCGGTGAACAATGAGCAGTTCTTC. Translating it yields CASSRLAVNNEQFF.

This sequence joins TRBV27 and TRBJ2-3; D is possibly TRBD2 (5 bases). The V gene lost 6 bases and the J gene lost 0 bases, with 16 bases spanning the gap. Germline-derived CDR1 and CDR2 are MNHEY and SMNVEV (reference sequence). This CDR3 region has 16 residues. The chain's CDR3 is CASSRIAAASTDTQYF. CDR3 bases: TGTGCCAGCAGCCGAATCGCAGCGGCCAGCACAGATACGCAGTATTTT.